These T cell receptor beta chains were read from a single sample in a study of long-term antiretroviral therapy in people with HIV. Using immunoSEQ multiplex PCR, the repertoire was profiled, and TCRdb retains in-frame clones only, with some absent. The sample includes about 13,000 clones, around three quarters seen only once; the top ten take around 13%. The material sequenced was unsorted PBMCs, taken 3.2 years before starting antiretroviral therapy. These receptors were collected from a man in his forties with HIV. The CDR3 runs from the conserved cysteine through the conserved F or W. A D gene is named only where the DNA matches it firmly. Size is stated for part of the rows, as once, few or many counts, or as a class when the clone is expanded.

CDR3nt | CDR3aa | d_gene | j_gene | abundance | v_gene
TGCGCCAGCAGCAGCGGACAGGAGGCTGGGGCCAACGTCCTGACTTTC | CASSSGQEAGANVLTF | TRBD1 | TRBJ2-6 | NA | TRBV5-1
TGTGCCAGCAGGCCACGGGGTCCCCTTGGGGGCACTGAAGCTTTCTTT | CASRPRGPLGGTEAFF | NA | TRBJ1-1 | once | TRBV6-6
TGTGCCAGTAGTATTAGAGGGGATCAGCCCCAGCATTTT | CASSIRGDQPQHF | NA | TRBJ1-5 | NA | TRBV19
TGTGCCAGCAGCTCGGGACAGGGGGCTCAGCCCCAGCATTTT | CASSSGQGAQPQHF | TRBD1 | TRBJ1-5 | NA | TRBV6-5
TGTGCCAGCAGCCCGGGGGTGGTCCCTTGGGAAAAACTGTTTTTT | CASSPGVVPWEKLFF | NA | TRBJ1-4 | NA | TRBV9
TGTGCCAGCAGCTTAGCAGGGGAGGACATTCAGTACTTC | CASSLAGEDIQYF | NA | TRBJ2-4 | NA | TRBV7-9
TGTGCCAGCAGCGCCCCAGAGGGAGGGTTAGTTTTCGATACGCAGTATTTT | CASSAPEGGLVFDTQYF | TRBD2 | TRBJ2-3 | NA | TRBV9
TGTGCCAGCAGTCAGGGCGGGGGGCAGTACAATGAGCAGTTCTTC | CASSQGGGQYNEQFF | TRBD2 | TRBJ2-1 | NA | TRBV6-5
TGTGCCTGGAGCTGGACAGGCGAGCAGTACTTC | CAWSWTGEQYF | TRBD1 | TRBJ2-7 | NA | TRBV30
TGTGCCAGCTCACCCCACCCGAACACTGAAGCTTTCTTT | CASSPHPNTEAFF | NA | TRBJ1-1 | NA | TRBV18
TGTGCCAGCAGCTTAGGAGGCGAAGGGCCTGAAGCTTTCTTT | CASSLGGEGPEAFF | NA | TRBJ1-1 | NA | TRBV7-9
TGCAGCGGGGGGGCGGGACAGAAGGGGTACACTGAAGCTTTCTTT | CSGGAGQKGYTEAFF | TRBD1 | TRBJ1-1 | once | TRBV29-1
TGTGCCAGCAGTTACTCGGTCGGGGGACAGGGACAAGGCTACACCTTC | CASSYSVGGQGQGYTF | TRBD1 | TRBJ1-2 | NA | TRBV6-6
TGCAGCGTTGGCCGTGCAGGGAACACTGAAGCTTTCTTT | CSVGRAGNTEAFF | NA | TRBJ1-1 | NA | TRBV29-1
TGTGCCAGCAGCTTAAGTCCGCAGCCCCAGCATTTT | CASSLSPQPQHF | NA | TRBJ1-5 | NA | TRBV7-8
TGTGCCTGGAGAGGGGGAGTAACTAATGAAAAACTGTTTTTT | CAWRGGVTNEKLFF | NA | TRBJ1-4 | NA | TRBV30
TGTGCCAGCAGCTTGGAGGGGGAGGAGAACACCGGGGAGCTGTTTTTT | CASSLEGEENTGELFF | NA | TRBJ2-2 | medium-sized | TRBV5-6
TGTGCCAGCAGTCTGTGGAGTTATAATTCACCCCTCCACTTT | CASSLWSYNSPLHF | NA | TRBJ1-6 | NA | TRBV7-3
TGTGCCAGCAGCTTGGGGTCCCACCTAGGCTATCAGCCCCAGCATTTT | CASSLGSHLGYQPQHF | NA | TRBJ1-5 | NA | TRBV5-6
TGTGCCAGCAGTAGGGGACGGTCCTGGGACACTGAAGCTTTCTTT | CASSRGRSWDTEAFF | NA | TRBJ1-1 | NA | TRBV27
TGTGCCAGCAGCTTGGATAAGGGGTATGGCTACACCTTC | CASSLDKGYGYTF | NA | TRBJ1-2 | NA | TRBV5-6
TGCGCCAGCAGCTTGGGGGCCAACTCTGGGGCCAACGTCCTGACTTTC | CASSLGANSGANVLTF | NA | TRBJ2-6 | NA | TRBV5-1
TGTGCCAGCAGCCAAGTCTTCGGGAACACCGGGGAGCTGTTTTTT | CASSQVFGNTGELFF | NA | TRBJ2-2 | NA | TRBV14